The 26 T cell receptor beta chains given below trace back to one sample, sequenced in a study of blood T cell repertoires in COVID-19. Sequenced by immunoSEQ multiplex PCR; TCRdb stores in-frame clones only, minus some. The sample yields some 110,000 clones, around 81% seen once. The material sequenced was peripheral blood. Receptor source: a man older than 75 with acute or convalescent COVID-19.

The genes are TRBV6-5 and TRBJ2-7; TRBD2 might be the D (6 bases). The CDR3 is made up of 15 amino acids. Trimming removed 0 bases from V and 0 bases from J, with 9 bases in between. In germline, CDR1 is MNHEY, CDR2 SVGAGI. Here the CDR3 reads CASSYSSGGSYEQYF. The DNA for the CDR3 is TGTGCCAGCAGTTACTCTTCCGGGGGCTCCTACGAGCAGTACTTC.

The chain combines TRBV5-1 with TRBJ1-4; perhaps TRBD1 as D (5 bases). V lost 1 base, J lost 10 bases, and 20 bases lay in between. The length of the CDR3 is 16 residues. Germline V gene sequence: CDR1 SGHRS, CDR2 YFSETQ. CDR3 sequence (DNA): TGCGCCAGCAGCTTGAATTTAGGGGCAGACACGAGAAAACTGTTTTTT. Protein: CASSLNLGADTRKLFF.

The genes are TRBV5-1 and TRBJ2-7; 7 bases are a match to TRBD1. Germline V gene data show CDR1 as SGHRS and CDR2 as YFSETQ. The CDR3 is 15 residues long. V lost 1 base, J lost 0 bases, and 4 bases stayed unmatched. CDR3 DNA sequence: TGCGCCAGCAGCTTGTACCGGGACAGCTCCTACGAGCAGTACTTC. It specifies CASSLYRDSSYEQYF.

The chain joins TRBV19 to TRBJ1-6; 9 bases are shared with TRBD1. CDR1 is LNHDA, CDR2 SQIVND, per germline (reference sequence). The length of the CDR3 is 15 residues. V shed 6 bases and J 6 bases; nucleotides not matched to a gene: 6. This CDR3 is CASSYRGRPNSPLHF. The CDR3 DNA follows: TGTGCCAGTAGCTACAGGGGGCGTCCTAATTCACCCCTCCACTTT.

The V gene is TRBV11-2, the J gene TRBJ2-7; tentative D call: TRBD1 (6 bases). Germline V lookup: CDR1 SGHAT, CDR2 FQNNGV. There are 13 residues in the CDR3. V lost 3 bases and J 3 bases, leaving 9 bases between the germline ends. CDR3 protein: CASSFGQFYEQYF. In nucleotides, the CDR3 is TGTGCCAGCAGCTTTGGACAGTTCTACGAGCAGTACTTC.

This clone has only one observation. The gene calls are TRBV12-5 and TRBJ1-1; 9 bases are shared with TRBD1. Per germline, CDR1 LGHNT and CDR2 FRNRAP. The CDR3 sequence is 12 residues long. Trimming cost V 5 bases and J 8 bases; bases outside gene matches: 3. The CDR3 nucleotides are TGTGCTAGTGGTATCGGGACAGGGGAAGCTTTCTTT. Translating gives CASGIGTGEAFF.

The gene calls are TRBV28 and TRBJ2-7, with unresolved D. The V gene's germline CDR1 is MDHEN and CDR2 SYDVKM. The V end lost 3 bases, the J end lost 7 bases, and 13 bases lay between the germline ends. This CDR3 has 13 residues. The CDR3 loop reads CASSFGSSREQYF. CDR3 nucleotide sequence: TGTGCCAGCAGTTTTGGGTCTTCGAGGGAGCAGTACTTC. The full variable domain, with the rest looked up from reference TRBV28 and TRBJ2-7, is DVKVTQSSRYLVKRTGEKVFLECVQDMDHENMFWYRQDPGLGLRLIYFSYDVKMKEKGDIPEGYSVSREKKERFSLILESASTNQTSMYLCASSFGSSREQYFGPGTRLTVT.

The rearrangement joins TRBV18 to TRBJ2-7; weak D call: TRBD1 (6 bases). Trimming left V 2 bases short and J 0 bases short, with 11 bases between. Germline assignment: CDR1 KGHSH and CDR2 LQKENI. The CDR3 has 15 residues. The CDR3 nucleotides are TGTGCCAGCTCACCAGGGACACAGAGCTCCTACGAGCAGTACTTC. The encoded protein is CASSPGTQSSYEQYF.

In regard to this clone: One junction end does not reproduce the germline sequence, and a read error may be involved. The genes are TRBV29-1 and TRBJ1-2; D remains unclear. This CDR3 has 8 amino acids. CDR1 and CDR2 from the germline V gene are SQVTM and ANQGSEA. This CDR3 reads CSVDDYLF. The CDR3 DNA reads as TGCAGCGTTGACGACTACCTCTTC.

This chain links TRBV28 with TRBJ2-7, with D possibly matching TRBD1 (5 bases). The germline V and J ends were trimmed by 10 bases and 1 base, with 17 bases remaining between them. This CDR3 contains 14 residues. CDR1 and CDR2 (germline): MDHEN, SYDVKM. The CDR3 DNA reads TGTGCCATCCGTGGGGCAGCAGATTCCTACGAGCAGTACTTC. Translating it yields CAIRGAADSYEQYF.

V usage is TRBV27 and J usage is TRBJ1-2, with D perhaps matching TRBD1 (6 bases). The CDR3 is 18 amino acids. Trimming cost V 7 bases and J 5 bases, with 29 bases left between them. CDR1 and CDR2 (germline): MNHEY, SMNVEV (reference sequence). The CDR3 DNA sequence: TGTGCCAGCACCACCCGCTGGACAGAGAATGGGGTCTGGTATGGCTACACCTTC. This codes for CASTTRWTENGVWYGYTF.

The chain employs TRBV6-1 and TRBJ2-1; D perhaps matches TRBD2 (6 bases). The CDR3 runs 20 residues. Trimming took 0 bases from V and 0 from J, leaving 21 bases between them. Germline values: CDR1 MNHNS, CDR2 SASEGT. The CDR3 reads CASSEADPGLLLSSYNEQFF. DNA of the CDR3: TGTGCCAGCAGTGAAGCGGATCCGGGACTTCTCTTGAGCTCCTACAATGAGCAGTTCTTC.

The chain combines TRBV5-6 with TRBJ2-2, with TRBD2 identical over 8 bases. The V and J ends lost 4 bases and 6 bases, in that order; junction bases with no gene match: 11. The CDR3 runs 16 residues. The germline V gene has CDR1 SGHDT and CDR2 YYEEEE. CDR3 bases: TGTGCCAGCAGCGTGATATCCGGGAGGGCCGCCGGGGAGCTGTTTTTT. The encoded protein is CASSVISGRAAGELFF.

The chain recombines TRBV7-9 with TRBJ1-2; tentative D call: TRBD1 (5 bases). This CDR3 is 15 amino acids long. V lost 5 bases to trimming and J lost 5 bases, with 18 bases between them. The germline V gene has CDR1 SEHNR and CDR2 FQNEAQ (reference sequence). For the CDR3, the DNA is TGTGCCAGCAGCCCCGCCGGCAGGGAGGGATATGGCTACACCTTC. Its translation is CASSPAGREGYGYTF.

This clone appeared a single time. The chain combines TRBV30 with TRBJ2-5, with TRBD2 identical over 7 bases. The junction had 16 bases not matched to a gene; V was cut back by 3 bases and J by 6 bases. CDR1 is GTSNPN, CDR2 SVGIG, per germline (reference sequence). This CDR3 region has 16 residues. The CDR3 region is CAWSSSSGGRRKTQYF. The CDR3, as DNA: TGTGCCTGGAGCTCATCTTCGGGCGGGAGACGGAAGACCCAGTACTTC.

The J gene is TRBJ2-4, the V gene TRBV5-1, with TRBD2 identical over 7 bases. Germline V lookup: CDR1 SGHRS, CDR2 YFSETQ. The trim removed 4 bases at V and 6 bases at J, leaving 7 bases unmatched. CDR3 length: 14 residues. DNA of the CDR3: TGCGCCAGCAGCCCCCGGGGGGAAGGAAACATTCAGTACTTC. Its translation is CASSPRGEGNIQYF.

This clone was seen just once. The V call is TRBV27, the J call TRBJ2-5, with 10 bases that match TRBD1. This CDR3 comprises 14 residues. The germline V gene encodes CDR1 MNHEY and CDR2 SMNVEV (reference sequence). V dropped 4 bases and J dropped 5; count of bases not matched to a gene: 4. The CDR3: CASSSTGGWETQYF. In DNA, the CDR3 is TGTGCCAGCAGTTCGACAGGGGGCTGGGAGACCCAGTACTTC.

The chain uses TRBV7-6 and TRBJ2-1; 8 bases map to TRBD2. The CDR3 runs 15 residues. The ends lost 5 bases at V and 3 bases at J; junction bases unmatched: 6. Germline CDR1 and CDR2: SGHVS and FNYEAQ. The CDR3 sequence: CASSPSGLDYNEQFF. CDR3 coding DNA: TGTGCCAGCAGCCCTTCGGGACTAGACTACAATGAGCAGTTCTTC. The full variable domain, completed using reference TRBV7-6 and TRBJ2-1, is GAGVSQSPRYKVTKRGQDVALRCDPISGHVSLYWYRQALGQGPEFLTYFNYEAQQDKSGLPNDRFSAERPEGSISTLTIQRTEQRDSAMYRCASSPSGLDYNEQFFGPGTRLTVL.

As DNA, the CDR3 is TGTGCCAGCAGCGTAGGACAGGGACCCTACGAGCAGTACTTC. The encoded protein is CASSVGQGPYEQYF. The rearrangement uses TRBV9 and TRBJ2-7; 7 bases are a match to TRBD1. Germline V gives CDR1 SGDLS, CDR2 YYNGEE. The CDR3 loop spans 14 amino acids. Losses at the gene ends were 0 bases for V and 2 bases for J; bases not matched to a gene: 2.

This chain links TRBV5-1 with TRBJ2-1; 13 bases are shared with TRBD2. This CDR3 has 16 amino acids. Germline lookup yields CDR1 SGHRS and CDR2 YFSETQ. With 0 bases clipped from V and 8 bases from J, the junction kept 5 bases outside the gene matches. As DNA, the CDR3 is TGCGCCAGCAGCTTGGGACTAGCGGGAGGTCGGTATGAGCAGTTCTTC. Residues: CASSLGLAGGRYEQFF.

The chain employs TRBV2 and TRBJ2-4; 9 bases map to TRBD1. This CDR3 has 14 amino acids. Unmatched junction bases numbered 5, after V lost 6 bases and J lost 5 bases. Germline assignment: CDR1 SNHLY and CDR2 FYNNEI. The CDR3 loop is CASRLTGGENIQYF. The CDR3 DNA reads TGTGCCAGCAGATTGACAGGGGGAGAAAACATTCAGTACTTC.

This clone was detected once. J is TRBJ1-2 and V is TRBV7-2; the match to TRBD1 covers 12 bases. Germline-derived CDR1 and CDR2 are SGHTA and FQGNSA. CDR3 length equals 15 residues. Trimming took 5 bases from V and 5 from J; bases not matched to a gene: 6. The CDR3: CASSQGTGGWYGYTF. The CDR3 bases are TGTGCCAGCAGCCAAGGGACAGGGGGCTGGTATGGCTACACCTTC.

This clone was detected only a few times. J is TRBJ1-2 and V is TRBV7-2; D is ambiguous. This CDR3 region has 17 residues. Germline V gene data show CDR1 as SGHTA and CDR2 as FQGNSA. The V and J ends lost 0 bases and 4 bases respectively, with 18 bases between them. The CDR3 nucleotides read TGTGCCAGCAGCTTAGCTGTGGCGCGTCGGACTGGCTATGGCTACACCTTC. Its protein is CASSLAVARRTGYGYTF. Complete variable domain (other parts from reference TRBV7-2 and TRBJ1-2): GAGVSQSPSNKVTEKGKDVELRCDPISGHTALYWYRQSLGQGLEFLIYFQGNSAPDKSGLPSDRFSAERTGGSVSTLTIQRTQQEDSAVYLCASSLAVARRTGYGYTFGSGTRLTVV.

The chain links TRBV30 to TRBJ2-4, with TRBD1 matching over 10 bases. From germline, CDR1 is GTSNPN and CDR2 SVGIG (reference sequence). This CDR3 has 16 amino acids. Trimming took 0 bases from V and 1 from J; bases not matched to a gene: 3. DNA of the CDR3: TGTGCCTGGAGTGTAGGGACAGGGGCGGCCAAAAACATTCAGTACTTC. Protein product: CAWSVGTGAAKNIQYF. Full variable domain (missing parts from reference TRBV30 and TRBJ2-4): SQTIHQWPATLVQPVGSPLSLECTVEGTSNPNLYWYRQAAGRGLQLLFYSVGIGQISSEVPQNLSASRPQDRQFILSSKKLLLSDSGFYLCAWSVGTGAAKNIQYFGAGTRLSVL.

This chain uses TRBV7-6 with TRBJ2-2; D is perhaps TRBD1 (5 bases). This CDR3 is 13 amino acids long. V lost 5 bases to trimming and J lost 7 bases, with 11 bases between them. Germline-derived CDR1 and CDR2 are SGHVS and FNYEAQ. The CDR3 sequence is CASSRTPNGELFF. As DNA, the CDR3 is TGTGCCAGCAGCCGGACACCTAACGGGGAGCTGTTTTTT. The full variable domain, completed using reference TRBV7-6 and TRBJ2-2, is GAGVSQSPRYKVTKRGQDVALRCDPISGHVSLYWYRQALGQGPEFLTYFNYEAQQDKSGLPNDRFSAERPEGSISTLTIQRTEQRDSAMYRCASSRTPNGELFFGEGSRLTVL.

The rearrangement uses TRBV27 and TRBJ1-6; a possible D gene is TRBD1 (6 bases). The CDR3 is made up of 15 amino acids. V shed 5 bases and J shed 7 bases, with 15 bases lying between them. Germline CDR1 reads MNHEY; CDR2 reads SMNVEV (reference sequence). The CDR3 here is CASSLTRQGNSPLHF. The CDR3 bases are TGTGCCAGCAGTCTTACGCGGCAGGGGAATTCACCCCTCCACTTT.